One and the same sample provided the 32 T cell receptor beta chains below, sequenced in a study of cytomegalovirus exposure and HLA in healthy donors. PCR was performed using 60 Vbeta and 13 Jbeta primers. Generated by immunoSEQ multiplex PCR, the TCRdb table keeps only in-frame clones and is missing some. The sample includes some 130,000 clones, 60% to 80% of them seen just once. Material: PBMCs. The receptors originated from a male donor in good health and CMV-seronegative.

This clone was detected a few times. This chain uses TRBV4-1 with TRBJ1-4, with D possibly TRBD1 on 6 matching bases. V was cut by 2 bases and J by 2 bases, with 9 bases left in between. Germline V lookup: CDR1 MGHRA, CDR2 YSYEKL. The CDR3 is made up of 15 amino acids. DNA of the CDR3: TGCGCCAGCAGCCAAACAGGGCTGACTAATGAAAAACTGTTTTTT. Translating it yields CASSQTGLTNEKLFF.

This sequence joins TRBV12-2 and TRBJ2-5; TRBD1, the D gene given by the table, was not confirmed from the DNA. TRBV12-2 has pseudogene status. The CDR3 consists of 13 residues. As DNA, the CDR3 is TGTGCATCGACCGGGACAGCCAAAGAGACCCAGTACTTC. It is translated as CASTGTAKETQYF.

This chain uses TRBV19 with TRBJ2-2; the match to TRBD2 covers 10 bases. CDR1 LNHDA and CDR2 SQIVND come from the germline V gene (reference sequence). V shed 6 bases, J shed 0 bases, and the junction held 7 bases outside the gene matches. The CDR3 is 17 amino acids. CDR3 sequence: CASRINLAGANTGELFF. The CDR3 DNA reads TGTGCCAGTAGAATAAATCTAGCGGGGGCGAACACCGGGGAGCTGTTTTTT. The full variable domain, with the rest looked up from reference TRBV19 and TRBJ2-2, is DGGITQSPKYLFRKEGQNVTLSCEQNLNHDAMYWYRQDPGQGLRLIYYSQIVNDFQKGDIAEGYSVSREKKESFPLTVTSAQKNPTAFYLCASRINLAGANTGELFFGEGSRLTVL.

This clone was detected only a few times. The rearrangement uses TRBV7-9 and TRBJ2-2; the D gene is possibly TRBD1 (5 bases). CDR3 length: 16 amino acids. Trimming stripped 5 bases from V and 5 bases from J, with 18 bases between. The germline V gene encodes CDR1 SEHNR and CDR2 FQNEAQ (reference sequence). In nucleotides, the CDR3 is TGTGCCAGCAGCCCCGCTTCAGGCAGGGCAACCGGGGAGCTGTTTTTT. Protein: CASSPASGRATGELFF.

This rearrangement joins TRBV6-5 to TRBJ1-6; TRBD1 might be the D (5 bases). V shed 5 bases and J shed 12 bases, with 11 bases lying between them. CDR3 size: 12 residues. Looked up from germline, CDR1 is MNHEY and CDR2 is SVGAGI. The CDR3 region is CASSGAWGPLHF. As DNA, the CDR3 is TGTGCCAGCAGTGGGGCATGGGGACCCCTCCACTTT.

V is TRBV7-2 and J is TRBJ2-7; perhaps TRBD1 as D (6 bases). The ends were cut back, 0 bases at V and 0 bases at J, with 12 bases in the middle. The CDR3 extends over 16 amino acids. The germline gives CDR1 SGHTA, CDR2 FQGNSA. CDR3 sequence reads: CASSLAGHLSSYEQYF. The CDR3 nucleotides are TGTGCCAGCAGCTTAGCGGGACACCTGAGCTCCTACGAGCAGTACTTC.

Written as DNA, the CDR3 is TGTGCCAGCAGTCTCGGGAGGAACACCGGGGAGCTGTTTTTT. Protein: CASSLGRNTGELFF. The chain recombines TRBV6-5 with TRBJ2-2, with TRBD2 as a possible D gene (6 bases). The CDR3 contains 14 residues. Germline CDR1 reads MNHEY; CDR2 reads SVGAGI. V was cut by 5 bases and J by 1 base, with 8 bases left in between.

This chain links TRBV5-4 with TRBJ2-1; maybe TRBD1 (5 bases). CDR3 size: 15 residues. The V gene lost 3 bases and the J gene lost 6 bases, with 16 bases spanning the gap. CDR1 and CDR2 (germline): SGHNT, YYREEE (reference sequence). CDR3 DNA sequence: TGTGCCAGCAGCTGGGGCGGTGTACTGCGCAATGAGCAGTTCTTC. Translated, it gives CASSWGGVLRNEQFF. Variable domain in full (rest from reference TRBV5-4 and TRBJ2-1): ETGVTQSPTHLIKTRGQQVTLRCSSQSGHNTVSWYQQALGQGPQFIFQYYREEENGRGNFPPRFSGLQFPNYSSELNVNALELDDSALYLCASSWGGVLRNEQFFGPGTRLTVL.

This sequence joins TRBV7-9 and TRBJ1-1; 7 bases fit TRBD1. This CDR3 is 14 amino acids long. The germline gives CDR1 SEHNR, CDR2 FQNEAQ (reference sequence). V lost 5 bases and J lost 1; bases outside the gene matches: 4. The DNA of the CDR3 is TGTGCCAGCAGCGAAAACAGGGGGAACACTGAAGCTTTCTTT. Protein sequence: CASSENRGNTEAFF.

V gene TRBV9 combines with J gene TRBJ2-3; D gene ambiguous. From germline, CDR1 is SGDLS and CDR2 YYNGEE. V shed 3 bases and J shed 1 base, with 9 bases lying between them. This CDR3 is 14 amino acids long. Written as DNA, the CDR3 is TGTGCCAGCAGCGACCCGAGAGGCACAGATACGCAGTATTTT. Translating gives CASSDPRGTDTQYF.

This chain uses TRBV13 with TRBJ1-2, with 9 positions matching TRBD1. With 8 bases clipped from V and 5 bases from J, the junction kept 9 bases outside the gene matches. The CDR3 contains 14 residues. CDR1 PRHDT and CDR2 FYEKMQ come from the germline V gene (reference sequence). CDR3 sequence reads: CASSFGTGSYGYTF. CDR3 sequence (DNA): TGTGCCAGCTCTTTCGGGACAGGGTCTTATGGCTACACCTTC.

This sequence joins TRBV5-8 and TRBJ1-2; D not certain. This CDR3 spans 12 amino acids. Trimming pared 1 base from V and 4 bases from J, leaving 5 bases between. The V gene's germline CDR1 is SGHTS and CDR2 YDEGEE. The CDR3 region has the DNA TGTGCCAGCAGCTTGCGGGGCTATGGCTACACCTTC. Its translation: CASSLRGYGYTF.

The chain's CDR3 is CASSNLQAPPQHF. CDR3 DNA sequence: TGTGCCAGCAGCAACTTACAGGCGCCGCCCCAGCATTTT. The rearrangement uses TRBV5-6 and TRBJ1-5; TRBD1 might be the D (5 bases). The CDR3 totals 13 residues. Trimming removed 4 bases from V and 9 bases from J, with 14 bases in between. In germline, CDR1 is SGHDT, CDR2 YYEEEE.

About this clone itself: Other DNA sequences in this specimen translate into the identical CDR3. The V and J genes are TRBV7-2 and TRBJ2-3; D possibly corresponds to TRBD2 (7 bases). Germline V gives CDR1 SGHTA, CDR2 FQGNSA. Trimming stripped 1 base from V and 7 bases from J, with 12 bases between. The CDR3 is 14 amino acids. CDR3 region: CASSLGGGANTQYF. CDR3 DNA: TGTGCCAGCAGCTTAGGAGGGGGGGCGAATACGCAGTATTTT.

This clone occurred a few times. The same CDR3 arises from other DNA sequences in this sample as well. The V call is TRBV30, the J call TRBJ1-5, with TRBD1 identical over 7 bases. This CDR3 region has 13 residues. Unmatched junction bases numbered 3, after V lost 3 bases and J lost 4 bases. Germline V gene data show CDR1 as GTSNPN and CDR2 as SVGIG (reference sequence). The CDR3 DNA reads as TGTGCCTGGAGCCGACAGGGTAATCAGCCCCAGCATTTT. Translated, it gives CAWSRQGNQPQHF.

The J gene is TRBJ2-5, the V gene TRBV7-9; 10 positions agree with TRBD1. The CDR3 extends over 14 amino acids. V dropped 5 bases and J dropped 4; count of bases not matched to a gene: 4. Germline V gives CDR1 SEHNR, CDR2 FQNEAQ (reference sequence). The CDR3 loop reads CASSTDRGGETQYF. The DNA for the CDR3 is TGTGCCAGCAGCACGGACAGGGGGGGAGAGACCCAGTACTTC.

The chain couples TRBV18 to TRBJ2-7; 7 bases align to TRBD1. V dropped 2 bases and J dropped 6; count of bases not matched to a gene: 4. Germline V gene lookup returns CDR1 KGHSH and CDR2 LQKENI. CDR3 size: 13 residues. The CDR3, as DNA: TGTGCCAGCTCACCAATTACAGGGGTCGAGCAGTACTTC. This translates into CASSPITGVEQYF.

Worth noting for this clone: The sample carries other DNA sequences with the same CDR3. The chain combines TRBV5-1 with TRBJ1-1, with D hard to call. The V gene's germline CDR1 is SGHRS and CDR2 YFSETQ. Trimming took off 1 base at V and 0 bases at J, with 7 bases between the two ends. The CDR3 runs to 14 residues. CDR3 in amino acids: CASSLTVMNTEAFF. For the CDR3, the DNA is TGCGCCAGCAGCTTGACAGTTATGAACACTGAAGCTTTCTTT. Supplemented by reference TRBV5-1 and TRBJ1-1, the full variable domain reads KAGVTQTPRYLIKTRGQQVTLSCSPISGHRSVSWYQQTPGQGLQFLFEYFSETQRNKGNFPGRFSGRQFSNSRSEMNVSTLELGDSALYLCASSLTVMNTEAFFGQGTRLTVV.

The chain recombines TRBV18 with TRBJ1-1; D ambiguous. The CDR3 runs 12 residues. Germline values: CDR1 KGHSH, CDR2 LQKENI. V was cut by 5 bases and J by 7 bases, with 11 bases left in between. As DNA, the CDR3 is TGTGCCAGCTCATCCTTCTCAGATGAAGCTTTCTTT. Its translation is CASSSFSDEAFF.

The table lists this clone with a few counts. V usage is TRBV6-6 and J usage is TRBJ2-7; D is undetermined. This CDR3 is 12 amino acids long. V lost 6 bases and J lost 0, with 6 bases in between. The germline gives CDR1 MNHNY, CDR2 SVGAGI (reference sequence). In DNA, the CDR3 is TGTGCCAGCAGCCCCCTCTCCTACGAGCAGTACTTC. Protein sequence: CASSPLSYEQYF.

The CDR3 sequence: CASSLAPQGRHSSPLHF. CDR3 bases: TGCGCCAGCAGCTTGGCCCCACAGGGGCGGCATAGTTCACCCCTCCACTTT. The chain couples TRBV5-1 to TRBJ1-6; 7 bases map to TRBD1. V trimming: 0 bases; J trimming: 9 bases; junction bases outside the gene matches: 12. Germline-derived CDR1 and CDR2 are SGHRS and YFSETQ. The CDR3 consists of 17 residues.

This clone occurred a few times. CDR3 sequence reads: CAISESGRGFTGELFF. CDR3 nucleotide sequence: TGTGCCATCAGTGAGTCGGGCAGGGGCTTCACCGGGGAGCTGTTTTTT. The chain links TRBV10-3 to TRBJ2-2, with a tentative D call TRBD1 (6 bases). CDR1 ENHRY and CDR2 SYGVKD come from the germline V gene. V was trimmed by 0 bases and J by 4 bases, leaving 12 bases between them. The CDR3 is made up of 16 amino acids.

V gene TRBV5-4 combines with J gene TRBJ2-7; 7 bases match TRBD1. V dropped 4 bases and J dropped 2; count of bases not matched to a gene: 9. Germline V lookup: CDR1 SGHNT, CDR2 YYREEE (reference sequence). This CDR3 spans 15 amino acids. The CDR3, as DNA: TGTGCCAGCAGCGCATACGGGACAGTCACCTACGAGCAGTACTTC. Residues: CASSAYGTVTYEQYF.

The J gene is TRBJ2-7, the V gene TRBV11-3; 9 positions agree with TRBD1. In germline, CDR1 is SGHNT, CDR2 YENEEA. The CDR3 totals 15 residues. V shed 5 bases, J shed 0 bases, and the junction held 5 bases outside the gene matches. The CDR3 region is CASSHTGQGSYEQYF. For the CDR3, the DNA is TGTGCCAGCAGCCACACGGGACAGGGCTCCTACGAGCAGTACTTC. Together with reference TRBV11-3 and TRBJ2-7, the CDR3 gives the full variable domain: EAGVVQSPRYKIIEKKQPVAFWCNPISGHNTLYWYLQNLGQGPELLIRYENEEAVDDSQLPKDRFSAERLKGVDSTLKIQPAELGDSAVYLCASSHTGQGSYEQYFGPGTRLTVT.

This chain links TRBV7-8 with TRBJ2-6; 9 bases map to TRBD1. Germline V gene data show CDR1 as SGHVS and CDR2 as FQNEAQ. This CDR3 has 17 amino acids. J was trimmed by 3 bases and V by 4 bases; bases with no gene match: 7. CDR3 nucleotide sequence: TGTGCCAGCAGCTCCGGGACAGGGCTGGGTGGGGCCAACGTCCTGACTTTC. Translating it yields CASSSGTGLGGANVLTF.

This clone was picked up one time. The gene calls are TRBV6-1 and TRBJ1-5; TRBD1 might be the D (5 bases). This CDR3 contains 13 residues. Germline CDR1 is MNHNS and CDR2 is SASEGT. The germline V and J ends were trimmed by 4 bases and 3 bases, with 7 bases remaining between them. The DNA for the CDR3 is TGTGCCAGCAGTGGACAGACCAATCAGCCCCAGCATTTT. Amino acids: CASSGQTNQPQHF.

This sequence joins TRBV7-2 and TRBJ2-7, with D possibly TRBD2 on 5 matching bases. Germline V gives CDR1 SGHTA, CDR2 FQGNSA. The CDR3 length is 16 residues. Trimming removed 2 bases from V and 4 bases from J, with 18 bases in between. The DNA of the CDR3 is TGTGCCAGCAGCTTAAGCCAGGCTAGCTCGGGGTACGAGCAGTACTTC. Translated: CASSLSQASSGYEQYF.

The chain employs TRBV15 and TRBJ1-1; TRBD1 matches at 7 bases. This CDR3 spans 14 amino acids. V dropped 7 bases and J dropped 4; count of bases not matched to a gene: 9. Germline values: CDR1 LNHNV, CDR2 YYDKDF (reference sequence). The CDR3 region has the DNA TGTGCCACCACTGAGTTGACAGGGAGCACTGAAGCTTTCTTT. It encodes CATTELTGSTEAFF.

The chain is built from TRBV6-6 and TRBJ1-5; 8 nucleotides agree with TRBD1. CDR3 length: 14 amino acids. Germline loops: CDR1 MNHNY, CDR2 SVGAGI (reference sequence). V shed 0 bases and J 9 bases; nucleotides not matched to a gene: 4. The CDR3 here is CASSYSTGQGPQHF. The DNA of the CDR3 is TGTGCCAGCAGTTACTCGACAGGACAGGGGCCCCAGCATTTT.

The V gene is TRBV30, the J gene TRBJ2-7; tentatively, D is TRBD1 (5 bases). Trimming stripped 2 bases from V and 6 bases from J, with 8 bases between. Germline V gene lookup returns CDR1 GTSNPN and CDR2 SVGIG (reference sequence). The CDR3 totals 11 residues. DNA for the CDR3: TGTGCCTGGAGTCCAGGGCGCGAGCAGTACTTC. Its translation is CAWSPGREQYF.

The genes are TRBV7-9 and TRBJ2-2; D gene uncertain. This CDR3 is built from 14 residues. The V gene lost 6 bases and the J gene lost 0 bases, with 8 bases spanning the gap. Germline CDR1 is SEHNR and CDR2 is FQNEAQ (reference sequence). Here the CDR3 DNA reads TGTGCCAGCAGTCCCGGTTCGAACACCGGGGAGCTGTTTTTT. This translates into CASSPGSNTGELFF.

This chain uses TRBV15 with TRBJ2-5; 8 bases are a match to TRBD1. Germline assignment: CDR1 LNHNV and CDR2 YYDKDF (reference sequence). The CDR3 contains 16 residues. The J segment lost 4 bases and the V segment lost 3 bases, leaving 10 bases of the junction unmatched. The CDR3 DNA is TGTGCCACCAGCAGCCGGCGGTCAGGGGGCTCAGAGACCCAGTACTTC. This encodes CATSSRRSGGSETQYF. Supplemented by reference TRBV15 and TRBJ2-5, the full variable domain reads DAMVIQNPRYQVTQFGKPVTLSCSQTLNHNVMYWYQQKSSQAPKLLFHYYDKDFNNEADTPDNFQSRRPNTSFCFLDIRSPGLGDTAMYLCATSSRRSGGSETQYFGPGTRLLVL.